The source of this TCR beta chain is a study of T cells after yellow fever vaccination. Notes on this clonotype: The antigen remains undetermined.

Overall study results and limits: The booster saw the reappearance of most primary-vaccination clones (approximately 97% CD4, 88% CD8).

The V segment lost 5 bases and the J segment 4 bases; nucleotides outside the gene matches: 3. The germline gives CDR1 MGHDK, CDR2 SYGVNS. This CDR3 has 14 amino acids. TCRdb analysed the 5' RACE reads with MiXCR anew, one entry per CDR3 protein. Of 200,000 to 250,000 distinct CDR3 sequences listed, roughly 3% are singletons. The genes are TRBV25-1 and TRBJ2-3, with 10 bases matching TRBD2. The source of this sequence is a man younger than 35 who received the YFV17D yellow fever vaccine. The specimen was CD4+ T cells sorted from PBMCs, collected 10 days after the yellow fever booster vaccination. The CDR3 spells CASSKRGGPDTQYF. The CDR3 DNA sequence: TGTGCCAGCAGTAAGCGGGGGGGCCCAGATACGCAGTATTTT.